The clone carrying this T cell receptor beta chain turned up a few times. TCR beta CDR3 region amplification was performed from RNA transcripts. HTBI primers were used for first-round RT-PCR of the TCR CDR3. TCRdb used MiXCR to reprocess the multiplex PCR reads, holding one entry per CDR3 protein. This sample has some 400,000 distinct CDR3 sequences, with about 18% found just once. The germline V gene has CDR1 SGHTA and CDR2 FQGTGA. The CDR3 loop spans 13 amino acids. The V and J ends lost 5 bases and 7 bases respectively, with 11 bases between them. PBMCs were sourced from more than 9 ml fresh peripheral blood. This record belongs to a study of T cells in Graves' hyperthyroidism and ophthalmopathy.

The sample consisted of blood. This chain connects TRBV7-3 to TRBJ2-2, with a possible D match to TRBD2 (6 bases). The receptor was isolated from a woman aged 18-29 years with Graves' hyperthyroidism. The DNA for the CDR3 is TGTGCCAGCAGCCCCGGAGCGGGCGGGGAGCTGTTTTTT. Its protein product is CASSPGAGGELFF.